These 29 T cell receptor beta chains originate from one sample sequenced in a study of blood T cell repertoires in COVID-19. Profiling relied on immunoSEQ multiplex PCR, and the TCRdb table lists in-frame clones only, not all of them. The sample has fewer than 30,000 clones, roughly 80% seen once. Sequencing was performed on peripheral blood. The receptors derive from a human donor in a cohort sampled during active COVID-19.

The chain employs TRBV19 and TRBJ1-2, with 10 bases identical to TRBD1. J gave up 8 bases and V 6 bases, and 15 bases lay outside the gene matches. The CDR3 is 16 residues long. Germline assignment: CDR1 LNHDA and CDR2 SQIVND (reference sequence). As DNA, the CDR3 is TGTGCCAGTAGCCGGACACGCGTGGAGGGACAGGGGGGCTACACCTTC. This translates into CASSRTRVEGQGGYTF.

This chain uses TRBV19 with TRBJ2-1, with 7 nucleotides matching TRBD2. This CDR3 spans 15 amino acids. Germline V gene sequence: CDR1 LNHDA, CDR2 SQIVND (reference sequence). The V gene end was trimmed by 3 bases and the J gene end by 6 bases; junction bases not matched to a gene: 8. The CDR3 DNA reads as TGTGCCAGTAGTATCATGGCGGGGGATTCCAATGAGCAGTTCTTC. Translation gives CASSIMAGDSNEQFF.

The chain joins TRBV5-4 to TRBJ2-5; TRBD2 aligns across 7 bases. V lost 1 base, J lost 2 bases, and 5 bases stayed unmatched. This CDR3 is 15 amino acids long. Germline V gene data show CDR1 as SGHNT and CDR2 as YYREEE (reference sequence). The CDR3 reads CASSLTWGGQETQYF. The CDR3 DNA reads TGTGCCAGCAGCTTGACGTGGGGGGGTCAAGAGACCCAGTACTTC.

In this sample, this clone turned up once. The rearrangement joins TRBV11-2 to TRBJ1-1, with unresolved D. Germline-derived CDR1 and CDR2 are SGHAT and FQNNGV. V lost 0 bases to trimming and J lost 5 bases, with 13 bases between them. The CDR3 runs 15 residues. The CDR3 nucleotides are TGTGCCAGCAGCTTAGACCCGACAATCTCTACTGAAGCTTTCTTT. Its translation: CASSLDPTISTEAFF.

V gene TRBV2 combines with J gene TRBJ1-3; the match to TRBD1 covers 9 bases. V lost 4 bases and J lost 8; bases outside the gene matches: 9. Germline values: CDR1 SNHLY, CDR2 FYNNEI. This CDR3 is 15 amino acids long. The CDR3 coding sequence is TGTGCCAGCAGTGGGACAGGGGCGATTGGGGACACCATATATTTT. Amino acid sequence: CASSGTGAIGDTIYF.

The chain has TRBV9 and TRBJ1-2, with TRBD1 as a possible D gene (5 bases). The CDR3 runs to 15 residues. V dropped 0 bases and J dropped 8 bases, with 17 bases sitting between them. Germline values: CDR1 SGDLS, CDR2 YYNGEE. The CDR3 DNA sequence: TGTGCCAGCAGCGTAGGTCGTGGGCAGGGCCTGGGCTACACCTTC. Its protein product is CASSVGRGQGLGYTF.

This clone was seen a single time. CDR3: CSADGQKEAFF. The CDR3 nucleotides read TGCAGTGCGGATGGACAGAAGGAAGCTTTCTTT. The chain has TRBV20-1 and TRBJ1-1, with TRBD1 as a possible D gene (6 bases). The CDR3 is 11 amino acids. The germline gives CDR1 DFQATT, CDR2 SNEGSKA (reference sequence). V lost 6 bases and J lost 8, with 13 bases in between.

V gene TRBV9 combines with J gene TRBJ2-2, with D perhaps TRBD1 (5 bases). The CDR3 contains 17 residues. Germline V lookup: CDR1 SGDLS, CDR2 YYNGEE. V was pared by 0 bases and J by 4 bases, with 16 bases between. This CDR3 reads CASSVEVEGAGTGELFF. As DNA, the CDR3 is TGTGCCAGCAGCGTAGAGGTCGAAGGGGCCGGCACCGGGGAGCTGTTTTTT.

The V gene is TRBV7-9, the J gene TRBJ1-4; 8 bases map to TRBD1. CDR1 SEHNR and CDR2 FQNEAQ come from the germline V gene (reference sequence). The CDR3 contains 14 residues. V trimming: 10 bases; J trimming: 7 bases; junction bases outside the gene matches: 11. CDR3 sequence: CATPPDRGGEKLFF. CDR3 DNA: TGTGCCACCCCGCCCGACAGGGGTGGTGAAAAACTGTTTTTT.

This chain joins TRBV5-5 and TRBJ1-1; TRBD1 is a possible D gene (5 bases). CDR1 and CDR2 from the germline V gene are SGHKS and YYEKEE (reference sequence). CDR3 size: 16 residues. Trimming pared 4 bases from V and 1 base from J, leaving 17 bases between. For the CDR3, the DNA is TGTGCCAGCAGCCCAACGGCCGGACACCCGAACACTGAAGCTTTCTTT. It specifies CASSPTAGHPNTEAFF.

The CDR3 DNA reads as TGTGCCAGCAGCGACGAACGGGACTATGGCTACACCTTC. This gives the protein CASSDERDYGYTF. The rearrangement joins TRBV12-3 or TRBV12-4 to TRBJ1-2; no firm D call. The length of the CDR3 is 13 residues. The V end lost 6 bases, the J end lost 3 bases, and 11 bases lay between the germline ends.

CDR3 in amino acids: CAISESTSHEQYF. CDR3 sequence (DNA): TGTGCCATCAGTGAGTCTACTAGCCACGAGCAGTACTTC. V is TRBV10-3 and J is TRBJ2-7, with a tentative D call TRBD2 (6 bases). This CDR3 has 13 residues. CDR1 ENHRY and CDR2 SYGVKD come from the germline V gene. Deletions cut 0 bases from V and 5 bases from J, with 8 bases between.

The V and J genes are TRBV19 and TRBJ2-6; D remains unclear. The CDR3 extends over 15 amino acids. The ends were cut back, 5 bases at V and 0 bases at J, with 8 bases in the middle. Germline V gene lookup returns CDR1 LNHDA and CDR2 SQIVND (reference sequence). CDR3 residues: CASSSSPSGANVLTF. The CDR3 DNA reads TGTGCCAGTAGTTCCTCCCCCTCTGGGGCCAACGTCCTGACTTTC.

The chain employs TRBV29-1 and TRBJ2-7; the D is unclear. Trimming cost V 5 bases and J 1 base, with 6 bases left between them. The germline V gene has CDR1 SQVTM and CDR2 ANQGSEA. The CDR3 runs 11 residues. This CDR3 reads CSVFISYEQYF. As DNA, the CDR3 is TGCAGCGTTTTCATTTCCTACGAGCAGTACTTC.

In this sample, this clone turned up a few times. This rearrangement joins TRBV4-2 to TRBJ1-1; 8 nucleotides line up with TRBD1. Germline V gene sequence: CDR1 LGHNA, CDR2 YNFKEQ. The junction had 0 bases not matched to a gene; V was cut back by 0 bases and J by 0 bases. This CDR3 spans 15 amino acids. CDR3 in amino acids: CASSQEGQVNTEAFF. The CDR3 coding sequence is TGTGCCAGCAGCCAAGAGGGACAGGTGAACACTGAAGCTTTCTTT.

The chain is built from TRBV19 and TRBJ1-2; a possible D gene is TRBD1 (6 bases). The CDR3 is 15 amino acids. Trimming pared 5 bases from V and 6 bases from J, leaving 19 bases between. Germline CDR1 LNHDA, CDR2 SQIVND (reference sequence). The CDR3 spells CASSAGRQGMDGYTF. The CDR3 DNA is TGTGCCAGTAGTGCCGGGAGGCAGGGGATGGATGGCTACACCTTC.

This clone was counted a few times. The chain couples TRBV9 to TRBJ1-1; no definite D call. The V gene lost 0 bases and the J gene lost 3 bases, with 9 bases spanning the gap. The CDR3 has 14 residues. The germline V gene encodes CDR1 SGDLS and CDR2 YYNGEE. The DNA of the CDR3 is TGTGCCAGCAGCGTAGGGACTGTTTACACTGAAGCTTTCTTT. It encodes CASSVGTVYTEAFF.

The J gene is TRBJ2-2, the V gene TRBV5-8; 7 bases match TRBD1. Losses at the gene ends were 0 bases for V and 3 bases for J; bases not matched to a gene: 2. The germline CDR1 and CDR2 sequences are SGHTS and YDEGEE. This CDR3 has 15 amino acids. CDR3 sequence (DNA): TGTGCCAGCAGCTTGGCAGGGGGTTACACCGGGGAGCTGTTTTTT. Amino acids: CASSLAGGYTGELFF.

The J gene is TRBJ2-2, the V gene TRBV5-1, with D maybe TRBD2 (5 bases). CDR1 is SGHRS and CDR2 is YFSETQ in the germline V gene. This CDR3 region has 15 residues. Trimming took 1 base from V and 8 from J, leaving 15 bases between them. CDR3 amino acids: CASSLWASSSGELFF. Written as DNA, the CDR3 is TGCGCCAGCAGCTTGTGGGCTAGCTCAAGTGGGGAGCTGTTTTTT.

This chain joins TRBV5-1 and TRBJ1-2, with 8 bases matching TRBD1. V lost 4 bases to trimming and J lost 7 bases; unmatched junction nucleotides: 9. This CDR3 region has 14 residues. From germline, CDR1 is SGHRS and CDR2 YFSETQ. The CDR3 reads CASSRGQEIGGYTF. The CDR3 DNA follows: TGCGCCAGCAGCCGGGGACAGGAGATTGGTGGCTACACCTTC.

The genes are TRBV25-1 and TRBJ2-5; a weak D match, TRBD2 (5 bases). The V and J ends lost 5 bases and 1 base respectively, with 17 bases between them. The CDR3 has 16 residues. CDR1 is MGHDK and CDR2 is SYGVNS in the germline V gene. This chain's CDR3 is CASSPLLTRPQETQYF. The CDR3 nucleotides read TGTGCCAGCAGTCCCTTGCTTACTAGGCCCCAAGAGACCCAGTACTTC.

The chain combines TRBV30 with TRBJ2-1; 7 nucleotides agree with TRBD2. The germline CDR1 and CDR2 sequences are GTSNPN and SVGIG (reference sequence). This CDR3 has 18 residues. The junction had 12 bases not matched to a gene; V was cut back by 1 base and J by 0 bases. The CDR3 DNA is TGTGCCTGGAGTGCCTTGGGCCCGGGACTAAGCTCCTACAATGAGCAGTTCTTC. Translated, it gives CAWSALGPGLSSYNEQFF.

The V call is TRBV6-6, the J call TRBJ2-7; D is ambiguous. The germline gives CDR1 MNHNY, CDR2 SVGAGI (reference sequence). This CDR3 spans 12 amino acids. Trimming removed 5 bases from V and 2 bases from J, with 7 bases in between. The CDR3 bases are TGTGCCAGCAGTCCCCTAGCCTACGAGCAGTACTTC. Protein: CASSPLAYEQYF.

V is TRBV5-8 and J is TRBJ2-2, with a weak D call TRBD1 (7 bases). The V gene lost 4 bases and the J gene lost 0 bases, with 13 bases spanning the gap. The CDR3 is made up of 16 amino acids. Germline V lookup: CDR1 SGHTS, CDR2 YDEGEE. The CDR3 is CASSPGDSPNTGELFF. The CDR3 DNA sequence: TGTGCCAGCAGCCCGGGGGACAGCCCGAACACCGGGGAGCTGTTTTTT.

On this clone itself: The junction departs from the called germline gene at one end, perhaps through a read error. CDR3 amino acids: CASRYLAGGHYEQYF. The CDR3 bases are TGTGCCAGCAGGTACTTAGCGGGAGGGCACTACGAGCAGTACTTC. V gene TRBV6-6 combines with J gene TRBJ2-7; the match to TRBD2 covers 11 bases. The germline V gene encodes CDR1 MNHNY and CDR2 SVGAGI (reference sequence). The CDR3 has 15 residues.

The chain joins TRBV6-5 to TRBJ2-1, with 9 bases matching TRBD2. Germline values: CDR1 MNHEY, CDR2 SVGAGI. This CDR3 is 15 amino acids long. V dropped 2 bases and J dropped 11; count of bases not matched to a gene: 10. Here the CDR3 reads CASSYMREGHPQQFF. The CDR3 DNA reads TGTGCCAGCAGTTACATGCGGGAGGGCCATCCTCAGCAGTTCTTC.

V gene TRBV4-1 combines with J gene TRBJ1-1; a weak D match, TRBD1 (6 bases). The CDR3 spans 16 residues. Germline assignment: CDR1 MGHRA and CDR2 YSYEKL. The V end lost 1 base, the J end lost 6 bases, and 18 bases lay between the germline ends. CDR3 protein: CASSQGVQGPRAEAFF. In DNA form, the CDR3 reads TGCGCCAGCAGCCAAGGAGTACAGGGTCCTCGGGCTGAAGCTTTCTTT.

The chain has TRBV30 and TRBJ1-6; the D gene is possibly TRBD1 (6 bases). V was clipped by 0 bases and J by 9 bases, with 15 bases between them. The CDR3 contains 15 residues. Per germline, CDR1 GTSNPN and CDR2 SVGIG (reference sequence). CDR3 sequence: CAWSVLRQGFSPLHF. The CDR3 DNA sequence: TGTGCCTGGAGTGTACTCCGGCAGGGGTTTTCACCCCTCCACTTT.

This clone was observed a handful of times. The chain employs TRBV3-1 (or the pseudogene TRBV3-2) and TRBJ1-5; 7 positions match TRBD1. The CDR3 has 17 residues. Germline-derived CDR1 and CDR2 are LGHDT and YNNKEL (reference sequence). After removal of 1 base from V and 3 bases from J, the junction contained 9 bases not matched to a gene. CDR3 loop: CASSQGPGQKFNQPQHF. CDR3 sequence (DNA): TGTGCCAGCAGCCAAGGGCCGGGACAGAAATTCAATCAGCCCCAGCATTTT.